The 32 T cell receptor beta chains in this list originate from one sample, sequenced in a study of PD-1 blockade in classical Hodgkin lymphoma. Assay: immunoSEQ multiplex PCR; the TCRdb copy retains only in-frame clones and omits some. The table includes 15,000 to 20,000 clones, around three quarters detected once. As to time point: cycle 4 day 1 (C4D1), after about 6 weeks of nivolumab. Every one of the patients relapsed after autologous stem cell transplantation (brentuximab vedotin exposure was variable). Specimen: peripheral blood mononuclear cells (PBMCs), collected before the fourth cycle of nivolumab. Receptors originate from a human donor with classical Hodgkin lymphoma.

The V call is TRBV28, the J call TRBJ2-2, with D perhaps TRBD1 (6 bases). This CDR3 region has 17 residues. CDR1 MDHEN and CDR2 SYDVKM come from the germline V gene. V lost 6 bases and J 5 bases, leaving 22 bases between the germline ends. CDR3 sequence: CASRGSRGGGWTGELFF. The CDR3 nucleotides are TGTGCCAGCAGAGGGTCCAGGGGTGGTGGTTGGACCGGGGAGCTGTTTTTT.

The V call is TRBV4-3, the J call TRBJ1-3, with a weak D call TRBD1 (6 bases). The germline V gene encodes CDR1 LGHNA and CDR2 YSLEER. CDR3 size: 17 residues. Trimming took 2 bases from V and 0 from J, leaving 14 bases between them. The CDR3 here is CASSQSPGASSGNTIYF. CDR3 bases: TGCGCCAGCAGCCAATCGCCGGGGGCTAGCTCTGGAAACACCATATATTTT.

This clone has just a few counts. The chain links TRBV9 to TRBJ1-5; tentative D call: TRBD1 (5 bases). With 4 bases removed from V and 6 bases from J, the gap between germline ends came to 23 bases. The CDR3 loop spans 17 amino acids. CDR1 SGDLS and CDR2 YYNGEE come from the germline V gene. This CDR3 reads CASSSGAPLGIGQPQHF. CDR3 bases: TGTGCCAGCAGCTCTGGGGCCCCCTTGGGCATAGGTCAGCCCCAGCATTTT.

The chain employs TRBV6-5 and TRBJ1-6; possibly TRBD1 for D (6 bases). This CDR3 contains 14 residues. Trimming removed 8 bases at V and 7 bases at J, with 15 bases between. Looked up from germline, CDR1 is MNHEY and CDR2 is SVGAGI. The CDR3 loop reads CASARGFGNSPLHF. The DNA for the CDR3 is TGTGCCAGCGCCAGGGGCTTCGGGAATTCACCCCTCCACTTT.

By share of the sample, this clone is medium-sized. The chain joins TRBV5-5 to TRBJ1-4, with D unresolved. V lost 4 bases and J lost 4, with 11 bases in between. The CDR3 loop spans 14 amino acids. The germline V gene has CDR1 SGHKS and CDR2 YYEKEE (reference sequence). CDR3 nucleotide sequence: TGTGCCAGCAGCCCCGCAGGTATTAATGAAAAACTGTTTTTT. It encodes CASSPAGINEKLFF.

This chain connects TRBV6-5 to TRBJ1-5, with D hard to call. The CDR3 covers 15 residues. Germline V gene data show CDR1 as MNHEY and CDR2 as SVGAGI. Trimming cost V 4 bases and J 4 bases, with 14 bases left between them. The CDR3 reads CASSSVSGSNQPQHF. Written as DNA, the CDR3 is TGTGCCAGCAGTTCCGTGTCGGGGAGTAATCAGCCCCAGCATTTT.

V and J are TRBV7-6 and TRBJ1-6; D uncertain. V gave up 2 bases and J gave up 7 bases, with 18 bases separating them. Germline CDR1 and CDR2: SGHVS and FNYEAQ. CDR3 length: 17 amino acids. For the CDR3, the DNA is TGTGCCAGCAGCTTATATTCGGGTCAGCCCCCCAATTCACCCCTCCACTTT. Amino acids: CASSLYSGQPPNSPLHF.

This clone was seen only a few times. The genes are TRBV28 and TRBJ1-5; D might be TRBD1 (6 bases). The CDR3 length is 16 residues. CDR1 and CDR2 from the germline V gene are MDHEN and SYDVKM. V lost 5 bases, J lost 5 bases, and 19 bases lay in between. The CDR3, as DNA: TGTGCCAGCAGTCGCCCGGGGGGGGGCACGGATCAGCCCCAGCATTTT. Residues: CASSRPGGGTDQPQHF.

The chain links TRBV9 to TRBJ2-7; possible D gene TRBD1, 5 bases. Trimming cost V 0 bases and J 3 bases, with 10 bases left between them. CDR3 length equals 14 residues. From germline, CDR1 is SGDLS and CDR2 YYNGEE. As DNA, the CDR3 is TGTGCCAGCAGCGTAGCAGGGATCGACTACGAGCAGTACTTC. Translating it yields CASSVAGIDYEQYF.

The rearrangement links TRBV27 to TRBJ2-3; D perhaps matches TRBD2 (5 bases). V gave up 4 bases and J gave up 0 bases, with 17 bases separating them. Germline V gene data show CDR1 as MNHEY and CDR2 as SMNVEV (reference sequence). There are 17 residues in the CDR3. The CDR3 nucleotides read TGTGCCAGCAGTTATCGTTCCGGGGATGGTAGCACAGATACGCAGTATTTT. Encoded protein: CASSYRSGDGSTDTQYF.

The chain couples TRBV15 to TRBJ1-1; D is unclear. The CDR3 has 16 amino acids. Trimming took 0 bases from V and 2 from J, leaving 13 bases between them. Germline CDR1 LNHNV, CDR2 YYDKDF (reference sequence). The CDR3: CATSRDRRRSNTEAFF. CDR3 DNA sequence: TGTGCCACCAGCAGAGATCGGCGGCGGTCAAACACTGAAGCTTTCTTT.

The chain combines TRBV27 with TRBJ2-3; the D is unclear. CDR3 length: 14 amino acids. CDR1 and CDR2 from the germline V gene are MNHEY and SMNVEV (reference sequence). With 6 bases removed from V and 7 bases from J, the gap between germline ends came to 17 bases. The CDR3 nucleotides are TGTGCCAGCAGCCATCATCCACCGGAGTATACGCAGTATTTT. Its protein product is CASSHHPPEYTQYF.

This clone was seen only a few times. The chain is built from TRBV5-1 and TRBJ2-1, with 14 positions matching TRBD2. There are 16 residues in the CDR3. Germline V CDR1 and CDR2: SGHRS, YFSETQ. The V gene end was trimmed by 4 bases and the J gene end by 9 bases; junction bases not matched to a gene: 9. CDR3 in amino acids: CASSPRLAGGPAEQFF. CDR3 nucleotides: TGCGCCAGCAGCCCCCGACTAGCGGGGGGGCCTGCTGAGCAGTTCTTC.

The chain couples TRBV19 to TRBJ2-2; D is unclear. The germline gives CDR1 LNHDA, CDR2 SQIVND (reference sequence). The length of the CDR3 is 14 residues. Trimming stripped 7 bases from V and 1 base from J, with 10 bases between. CDR3 nucleotides: TGTGCCAGTACCGGCCTTATGAACACCGGGGAGCTGTTTTTT. Encoded protein: CASTGLMNTGELFF.

This chain joins TRBV13 and TRBJ2-3; 9 bases are shared with TRBD2. Germline assignment: CDR1 PRHDT and CDR2 FYEKMQ (reference sequence). V trimming: 5 bases; J trimming: 0 bases; junction bases outside the gene matches: 18. This CDR3 spans 20 amino acids. The CDR3 is CASSPTHLGSGGQSTDTQYF. CDR3 DNA sequence: TGTGCCAGCAGCCCCACTCACCTGGGGAGCGGGGGGCAAAGCACAGATACGCAGTATTTT.

The chain carries TRBV12-1 and TRBJ2-5; the DNA was not compared with TRBD1, the D call given in the table. TRBV12-1 is noted as a pseudogene. The CDR3 totals 16 residues. The CDR3: CASSFPPDRTQETQYF. The CDR3 DNA is TGTGCCAGCAGCTTCCCCCCAGACAGGACCCAAGAGACCCAGTACTTC.

This clone was detected only once. The chain has TRBV2 and TRBJ2-2, with D perhaps matching TRBD2 (6 bases). The CDR3 sequence is 14 residues long. Looked up from germline, CDR1 is SNHLY and CDR2 is FYNNEI. V dropped 7 bases and J dropped 2 bases, with 11 bases sitting between them. CDR3 protein: CASTGERNTGELFF. The CDR3 nucleotides read TGTGCCAGCACGGGGGAGCGAAACACCGGGGAGCTGTTTTTT.

CDR3 sequence: CAISAGDGTTDTQYF. Here the CDR3 DNA reads TGTGCCATCAGTGCAGGGGACGGAACCACAGATACGCAGTATTTT. The chain couples TRBV10-3 to TRBJ2-3, with D maybe TRBD1 (6 bases). The V gene's germline CDR1 is ENHRY and CDR2 SYGVKD. The length of the CDR3 is 15 residues. V gave up 4 bases and J gave up 2 bases, with 13 bases separating them.

This clone was observed once. The genes are TRBV19 and TRBJ1-5; D not resolved. V was trimmed by 5 bases and J by 6 bases, leaving 8 bases between them. The length of the CDR3 is 12 residues. CDR1 and CDR2 (germline): LNHDA, SQIVND (reference sequence). The CDR3 DNA is TGTGCCAGTAGTTTCTCCAGTCAGCCCCAGCATTTT. It is translated as CASSFSSQPQHF.

The chain links TRBV7-9 to TRBJ1-1; D remains unclear. V lost 6 bases, J lost 5 bases, and 13 bases lay in between. CDR1 and CDR2 (germline): SEHNR, FQNEAQ (reference sequence). The CDR3 contains 13 residues. CDR3 in amino acids: CASSSEWVTEAFF. CDR3 coding DNA: TGTGCCAGCAGTTCCGAGTGGGTTACTGAAGCTTTCTTT.

The rearrangement joins TRBV28 to TRBJ2-4, with D perhaps matching TRBD2 (6 bases). Trimming shortened V by 2 bases and J by 7 bases, and 12 bases separated the two germline ends. This CDR3 region has 14 residues. Germline values: CDR1 MDHEN, CDR2 SYDVKM. In nucleotides, the CDR3 is TGTGCCAGCAGTTTAACCGGGACTCCCAACATTCAGTACTTC. Amino acid sequence: CASSLTGTPNIQYF. Combining the CDR3 with reference TRBV28 and TRBJ2-4 gives the whole variable domain DVKVTQSSRYLVKRTGEKVFLECVQDMDHENMFWYRQDPGLGLRLIYFSYDVKMKEKGDIPEGYSVSREKKERFSLILESASTNQTSMYLCASSLTGTPNIQYFGAGTRLSVL.

The V gene is TRBV19, the J gene TRBJ2-1, with 10 bases aligning to TRBD2. The V segment lost 4 bases and the J segment 4 bases; nucleotides outside the gene matches: 13. This CDR3 has 18 amino acids. Looked up from germline, CDR1 is LNHDA and CDR2 is SQIVND (reference sequence). The CDR3 region is CASSTRGASGGGYNEQFF. DNA for the CDR3: TGTGCCAGTAGTACCCGTGGTGCTAGCGGGGGTGGTTACAATGAGCAGTTCTTC.

The chain carries TRBV7-3 and TRBJ2-7, with 9 nucleotides matching TRBD1. CDR3 length equals 14 residues. Germline CDR1 is SGHTA and CDR2 is FQGTGA. V lost 0 bases, J lost 5 bases, and 2 bases stayed unmatched. CDR3 DNA: TGTGCCAGCAGCTTAACTGGGACAGGGAACGAGCAGTACTTC. It yields the protein CASSLTGTGNEQYF.

This sequence joins TRBV6-6 and TRBJ1-6; 7 positions match TRBD1. J lost 7 bases, V lost 2 bases, and 2 bases had no gene match. Germline CDR1 is MNHNY and CDR2 is SVGAGI (reference sequence). This CDR3 contains 14 residues. As DNA, the CDR3 is TGTGCCAGCAGTTACCGGGACAGCAATTCACCCCTCCACTTT. Protein: CASSYRDSNSPLHF.

DNA of the CDR3: TGCGCCAGCAGTCAGCCGGGACGGATGAACACTGAAGCTTTCTTT. This sequence encodes CASSQPGRMNTEAFF. The gene calls are TRBV5-1 and TRBJ1-1; a weak D match, TRBD1 (5 bases). Per germline, CDR1 SGHRS and CDR2 YFSETQ. This CDR3 has 15 residues. Trimming stripped 5 bases from V and 0 bases from J, with 14 bases between.

This clone showed up just once. V usage is TRBV6-5 and J usage is TRBJ1-2, with D possibly being TRBD1 (6 bases). CDR3 length: 15 amino acids. Trimming left V 0 bases short and J 2 bases short, with 10 bases between. Germline V lookup: CDR1 MNHEY, CDR2 SVGAGI. The CDR3 nucleotides are TGTGCCAGCAGTTACTCGGCCACAGGGAACTATGGCTACACCTTC. Its translation: CASSYSATGNYGYTF.

Only one count was recorded for this clone. V gene TRBV30 combines with J gene TRBJ1-4; D ambiguous. CDR1 GTSNPN and CDR2 SVGIG come from the germline V gene (reference sequence). The ends were cut back, 5 bases at V and 8 bases at J, with 12 bases in the middle. The CDR3 consists of 12 residues. CDR3 protein: CAWSPSTEKLFF. DNA for the CDR3: TGTGCCTGGTCCCCCTCGACAGAAAAACTGTTTTTT.

The rearrangement uses TRBV18 and TRBJ1-4; D uncertain. The CDR3 contains 14 residues. V gave up 4 bases and J gave up 6 bases, with 12 bases separating them. Germline values: CDR1 KGHSH, CDR2 LQKENI. CDR3 sequence (DNA): TGTGCCAGCTCACAGGACTTTGGTGATGAAAAACTGTTTTTT. This encodes CASSQDFGDEKLFF.

The V gene is TRBV6-5, the J gene TRBJ2-7; 7 nucleotides agree with TRBD2. The CDR3 consists of 14 residues. The V gene's germline CDR1 is MNHEY and CDR2 SVGAGI. V lost 2 bases and J lost 3; bases outside the gene matches: 4. The CDR3 bases are TGTGCCAGCAGTTACCGGGACTACAACTACGAGCAGTACGTC. Translation gives CASSYRDYNYEQYV.

The CDR3: CAWNINSNQPQHF. The DNA of the CDR3 is TGTGCCTGGAACATTAATAGCAATCAGCCCCAGCATTTT. The chain combines TRBV30 with TRBJ1-5; D unclear. Germline CDR1 GTSNPN, CDR2 SVGIG (reference sequence). The V end lost 4 bases, the J end lost 0 bases, and 7 bases lay between the germline ends. CDR3 length: 13 residues.

The rearrangement joins TRBV18 to TRBJ1-2; D is perhaps TRBD1 (6 bases). Trimming removed 5 bases at V and 0 bases at J, with 13 bases between. The CDR3 contains 15 residues. The V gene's germline CDR1 is KGHSH and CDR2 LQKENI. CDR3 in amino acids: CASSLDPGANYGYTF. The CDR3 region has the DNA TGTGCCAGCTCATTAGATCCAGGGGCTAACTATGGCTACACCTTC.

This chain joins TRBV7-2 and TRBJ2-3; 11 positions agree with TRBD2. V dropped 0 bases and J dropped 2; count of bases not matched to a gene: 4. CDR1 SGHTA and CDR2 FQGNSA come from the germline V gene. The CDR3 spans 17 residues. CDR3 DNA sequence: TGTGCCAGCAGCTTAGCTGGGACTAGCGGCTCCACAGATACGCAGTATTTT. Protein sequence: CASSLAGTSGSTDTQYF.